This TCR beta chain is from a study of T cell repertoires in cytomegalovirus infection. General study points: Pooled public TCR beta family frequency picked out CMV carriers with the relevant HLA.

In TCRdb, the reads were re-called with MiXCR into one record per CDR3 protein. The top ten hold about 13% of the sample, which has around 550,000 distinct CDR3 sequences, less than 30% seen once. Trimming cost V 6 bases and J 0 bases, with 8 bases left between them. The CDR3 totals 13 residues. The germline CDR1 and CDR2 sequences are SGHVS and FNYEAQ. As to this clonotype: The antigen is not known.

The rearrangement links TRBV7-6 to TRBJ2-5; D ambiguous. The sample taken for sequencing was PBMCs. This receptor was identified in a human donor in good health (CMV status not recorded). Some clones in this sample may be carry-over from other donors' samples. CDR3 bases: TGTGCCAGCAGACCGAGCTACCAAGAGACCCAGTACTTC. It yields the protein CASRPSYQETQYF.